This T cell receptor beta chain was retrieved from a study of T cells in Graves' hyperthyroidism and ophthalmopathy. Amplification of TCR beta CDR3 regions used RNA as the template. The study used the HTBI primer set for a first-round RT-PCR of the TCR CDR3. MiXCR, run by TCRdb on the multiplex PCR reads, gives a single entry per CDR3 protein. Altogether 90,000 to 120,000 distinct CDR3 sequences are present, 15% to 20% being singletons, with the ten largest covering about 42%. The ends lost 5 bases at V and 4 bases at J; junction bases unmatched: 6. Germline CDR1 reads SGHAT; CDR2 reads FQNNGV. The CDR3 has 15 residues. This clonotype was observed many times. Just one base apart from a much larger clone, this may be a read error. The hyperthyroidism patients had all been newly diagnosed, and their disease duration was under 2 months. Their ages ranged from 18 to 65 years.

This receptor was identified in a woman between 50 and 59 years old with Graves' hyperthyroidism. Sequenced material: blood. V is TRBV11-2 and J is TRBJ2-3; 10 nucleotides agree with TRBD2. Here the CDR3 reads CASSRLSGGADTQYF. The CDR3 nucleotides are TGTGCCAGCAGCCGGCTAAGCGGGGGGGCAGATACGCAGTATTTT.